Below, 30 T cell receptor beta chains from the same sample are listed, as sequenced in a study of cytomegalovirus exposure and HLA in healthy donors. The PCR used 60 Vbeta and 13 Jbeta primers. TCRdb's table, derived via immunoSEQ multiplex PCR, lists solely in-frame clones and lacks some. The sample comprises about 130,000 clones, around 80% of which are singletons, and roughly 6.8% rests with the top ten. The sequenced sample consisted of PBMCs. The receptor set was obtained from a man aged 35-49 years in good health and CMV-seropositive.

The V gene is TRBV6-5, the J gene TRBJ2-2; 7 bases match TRBD2. The CDR3 spans 15 residues. Trimming took 0 bases from V and 7 from J; bases not matched to a gene: 5. Per germline, CDR1 MNHEY and CDR2 SVGAGI. The chain's CDR3 is CASSYSGTNYGELFF. The CDR3 region has the DNA TGTGCCAGCAGTTACTCCGGGACTAACTACGGGGAGCTGTTTTTT.

This chain uses TRBV7-7 with TRBJ2-1; D call uncertain. CDR1 and CDR2 from the germline V gene are SSHAT and FNYEAQ (reference sequence). This CDR3 region has 13 residues. Trimming removed 3 bases at V and 10 bases at J, with 13 bases between. CDR3 DNA: TGTGCCAGCAGCTTCGCAGTACAATCCGAGCAGTTCTTC. It encodes CASSFAVQSEQFF.

The chain combines TRBV5-6 with TRBJ2-7, with a possible D match to TRBD2 (6 bases). In germline, CDR1 is SGHDT, CDR2 YYEEEE. The germline V and J ends were trimmed by 4 bases and 0 bases, with 11 bases remaining between them. This CDR3 has 14 amino acids. CDR3 amino acids: CASSLAGSSYEQYF. CDR3 DNA sequence: TGTGCCAGCAGCCTGGCGGGGAGCTCCTACGAGCAGTACTTC.

V gene TRBV5-1 combines with J gene TRBJ2-3, with a possible D match to TRBD2 (6 bases). Trimming stripped 1 base from V and 6 bases from J, with 18 bases between. Germline V lookup: CDR1 SGHRS, CDR2 YFSETQ. This CDR3 has 16 amino acids. For the CDR3, the DNA is TGCGCCAGCAGCTTGTTTGGGACTGGGGCTTCGGATACGCAGTATTTT. It translates to CASSLFGTGASDTQYF.

The V and J genes are TRBV5-1 and TRBJ2-3; 9 positions agree with TRBD2. The CDR3 loop spans 18 amino acids. Per the germline V gene, CDR1 is SGHRS and CDR2 is YFSETQ. Germline trimming cut 4 bases from V and 1 base from J; bases unmatched to any gene: 13. CDR3 nucleotides: TGCGCCAGCAGCCCCATCGTGACTAGCGGTCCCGGCACAGATACGCAGTATTTT. Protein sequence: CASSPIVTSGPGTDTQYF.

The J gene is TRBJ2-7, the V gene TRBV5-1; D might be TRBD2 (6 bases). Looked up from germline, CDR1 is SGHRS and CDR2 is YFSETQ. There are 15 residues in the CDR3. V was pared by 0 bases and J by 2 bases, with 12 bases between. The CDR3: CASSLGGDLTYEQYF. The CDR3 coding sequence is TGCGCCAGCAGCTTGGGCGGGGACTTGACCTACGAGCAGTACTTC. Together with reference TRBV5-1 and TRBJ2-7, the CDR3 gives the full variable domain: KAGVTQTPRYLIKTRGQQVTLSCSPISGHRSVSWYQQTPGQGLQFLFEYFSETQRNKGNFPGRFSGRQFSNSRSEMNVSTLELGDSALYLCASSLGGDLTYEQYFGPGTRLTVT.

CDR3 DNA: TGTGCCAGCAGCTCCCGCAGACAGTCCGCCAACACTGAAGCTTTCTTT. It encodes CASSSRRQSANTEAFF. This rearrangement joins TRBV11-2 to TRBJ1-1, with D possibly TRBD1 on 5 matching bases. The CDR3 totals 16 residues. The germline gives CDR1 SGHAT, CDR2 FQNNGV. The V and J ends lost 4 bases and 2 bases respectively, with 17 bases between them.

The V call is TRBV5-4, the J call TRBJ1-1; 9 bases are shared with TRBD1. There are 15 residues in the CDR3. The J segment lost 5 bases and the V segment lost 2 bases, leaving 7 bases of the junction unmatched. The germline V gene encodes CDR1 SGHNT and CDR2 YYREEE (reference sequence). CDR3 protein: CASSFMTGGMTEAFF. The CDR3 DNA reads TGTGCCAGCAGCTTCATGACAGGGGGGATGACTGAAGCTTTCTTT.

The chain has TRBV6-5 and TRBJ2-5, with 11 bases identical to TRBD2. V was pared by 0 bases and J by 1 base, with 1 base of the junction left unmatched. Germline CDR1 MNHEY, CDR2 SVGAGI. The CDR3 has 16 residues. The CDR3 DNA sequence: TGTGCCAGCAGTTACTCGCTAGCGGGAGGCCAAGAGACCCAGTACTTC. This codes for CASSYSLAGGQETQYF.

The chain links TRBV6-1 to TRBJ2-7, with 7 nucleotides matching TRBD1. The CDR3 loop spans 14 amino acids. Trimming cost V 6 bases and J 5 bases; bases outside gene matches: 10. Germline loops: CDR1 MNHNS, CDR2 SASEGT. CDR3 amino acids: CASRTPAGGHEQYF. CDR3 bases: TGTGCCAGCAGAACACCCGCAGGGGGACACGAGCAGTACTTC.

This CDR3 reads CASSPSGRGEDTQYF. The CDR3 region has the DNA TGTGCCAGCAGCCCTAGCGGGAGGGGAGAGGATACGCAGTATTTT. This sequence joins TRBV5-4 and TRBJ2-3; TRBD2 matches 12 bases. Germline CDR1 SGHNT, CDR2 YYREEE (reference sequence). This CDR3 comprises 15 residues. After removal of 4 bases from V and 6 bases from J, the junction contained 6 bases not matched to a gene.

This clone was counted between two and nine times. The chain uses TRBV6-5 and TRBJ2-3; a weak D match, TRBD2 (5 bases). The CDR3 consists of 11 residues. The germline V gene encodes CDR1 MNHEY and CDR2 SVGAGI. Between the trimmed V and J ends, which lost 11 bases and 6 bases, there was a span of 12 bases. Written as DNA, the CDR3 is TGTGCCTCCAGGACTGCGGATACGCAGTATTTT. Translating gives CASRTADTQYF.

V is TRBV12-1 and J is TRBJ1-2; TRBD1 was called by the table and not checked on the DNA. TRBV12-1 is an annotated pseudogene. This CDR3 region has 12 residues. Written as DNA, the CDR3 is TGTGCCAGCAGCCCTGACAGTTATGGCTACACCTTC. It specifies CASSPDSYGYTF.

This rearrangement joins TRBV7-9 to TRBJ2-3, with 13 positions matching TRBD2. CDR1 SEHNR and CDR2 FQNEAQ come from the germline V gene (reference sequence). Trimming at V came to 2 bases and at J to 3 bases, leaving 8 bases not matched to a gene. The CDR3 extends over 18 amino acids. The CDR3 DNA is TGTGCCAGCAGCTTAACCCGGACTAGCGGGAGTGAAACAGATACGCAGTATTTT. It codes for CASSLTRTSGSETDTQYF.

The chain is built from TRBV4-1 and TRBJ2-5, with 7 bases matching TRBD2. With the DNA end fitting TRBJ2-7 better, the J assignment may be wrong. Germline assignment: CDR1 MGHRA and CDR2 YSYEKL. The CDR3 spans 15 residues. DNA for the CDR3: TGCGCCAGCAGCCCGGGTGGGGCTAGCGGATACGAGCAGTACTTC. Translating gives CASSPGGASGYEQYF.

The chain links TRBV4-2 to TRBJ2-3, with 12 nucleotides matching TRBD2. Losses at the gene ends were 2 bases for V and 5 bases for J; bases not matched to a gene: 14. The germline CDR1 and CDR2 sequences are LGHNA and YNFKEQ. The CDR3 has 19 amino acids. The CDR3 is CASSQSRGGLAGGGDTQYF. DNA of the CDR3: TGTGCCAGCAGCCAATCGCGCGGTGGCCTAGCGGGGGGGGGAGATACGCAGTATTTT.

V usage is TRBV5-1 and J usage is TRBJ2-1; 9 nucleotides line up with TRBD2. The germline gives CDR1 SGHRS, CDR2 YFSETQ. Trimming cost V 5 bases and J 16 bases; bases outside gene matches: 13. CDR3 length: 13 amino acids. DNA of the CDR3: TGCGCCAGCAGGGTGCGGGAGGGCCGTCCGTGCTTCTTC. Protein: CASRVREGRPCFF.

In its sample, this clone was seen once. V is TRBV19 and J is TRBJ2-3; 8 nucleotides agree with TRBD2. CDR1 is LNHDA and CDR2 is SQIVND in the germline V gene (reference sequence). CDR3 length: 16 residues. The trim removed 7 bases at V and 4 bases at J, leaving 13 bases unmatched. CDR3 protein: CASKISGLASADTQYF. In DNA, the CDR3 is TGTGCCAGTAAAATTTCAGGACTAGCTTCGGCAGATACGCAGTATTTT. Based on the CDR3 plus reference TRBV19 and TRBJ2-3, the full variable domain is DGGITQSPKYLFRKEGQNVTLSCEQNLNHDAMYWYRQDPGQGLRLIYYSQIVNDFQKGDIAEGYSVSREKKESFPLTVTSAQKNPTAFYLCASKISGLASADTQYFGPGTRLTVL.

This sequence joins TRBV7-2 and TRBJ1-1; a weak D match, TRBD1 (5 bases). CDR3 length: 15 residues. Germline values: CDR1 SGHTA, CDR2 FQGNSA. The V and J ends lost 5 bases and 4 bases respectively, with 17 bases between them. The CDR3 DNA follows: TGTGCCAGCAGCAGTGGGGGGGGTTACGGCACTGAAGCTTTCTTT. This codes for CASSSGGGYGTEAFF.

Concerning this clone: Distinct nucleotide sequences in the sample also encode this CDR3. The chain joins TRBV15 to TRBJ2-6, with D possibly TRBD1 on 6 matching bases. Germline CDR1 is LNHNV and CDR2 is YYDKDF (reference sequence). Trimming cost V 3 bases and J 3 bases, with 12 bases left between them. The CDR3 has 16 amino acids. The CDR3 sequence: CATSSPRGLGANVLTF. The CDR3 bases are TGTGCCACCAGCAGCCCCAGGGGCCTTGGGGCCAACGTCCTGACTTTC. Supplemented by reference TRBV15 and TRBJ2-6, the full variable domain reads DAMVIQNPRYQVTQFGKPVTLSCSQTLNHNVMYWYQQKSSQAPKLLFHYYDKDFNNEADTPDNFQSRRPNTSFCFLDIRSPGLGDTAMYLCATSSPRGLGANVLTFGAGSRLTVL.

This clone came up a few times. The CDR3 protein is CASSLDVRGRGQPQHF. CDR3 DNA: TGCGCCAGCAGCTTGGACGTCAGGGGAAGGGGTCAGCCCCAGCATTTT. The V call is TRBV5-1, the J call TRBJ1-5; tentatively, D is TRBD1 (6 bases). This CDR3 spans 16 amino acids. V was clipped by 0 bases and J by 6 bases, with 16 bases between them. Germline V CDR1 and CDR2: SGHRS, YFSETQ.

The V gene is TRBV7-2, the J gene TRBJ1-2; possible D gene TRBD1, 6 bases. This CDR3 contains 14 residues. V lost 5 bases to trimming and J lost 8 bases, with 18 bases between them. Germline CDR1 is SGHTA and CDR2 is FQGNSA. CDR3 region: CASSRTQGRRGYTF. In nucleotides, the CDR3 is TGTGCCAGCAGCCGTACACAGGGTAGACGGGGCTACACCTTC.

J is TRBJ1-1 and V is TRBV5-1; TRBD1 might be the D (5 bases). CDR1 is SGHRS and CDR2 is YFSETQ in the germline V gene. The CDR3 is 14 residues long. Between the trimmed V and J ends, which lost 5 bases and 0 bases, there was a span of 11 bases. Written as DNA, the CDR3 is TGCGCCAGCAGAACACAGGACATGAACACTGAAGCTTTCTTT. It yields the protein CASRTQDMNTEAFF.

The gene calls are TRBV4-1 and TRBJ2-7; 10 positions agree with TRBD1. The junction had 7 bases not matched to a gene; V was cut back by 1 base and J by 7 bases. The CDR3 sequence is 15 residues long. Germline CDR1 MGHRA, CDR2 YSYEKL. The CDR3 DNA is TGCGCCAGCAGCCAAGTTTGGGGACAGGGGTGGGAGCAGTACTTC. It is translated as CASSQVWGQGWEQYF.

This rearrangement joins TRBV15 to TRBJ2-5; 7 bases are shared with TRBD2. Germline V gene data show CDR1 as LNHNV and CDR2 as YYDKDF (reference sequence). The CDR3 runs to 16 residues. V was clipped by 4 bases and J by 2 bases; unmatched bases: 10. CDR3 bases: TGTGCCACCAGCACCTTCGGGGGGTCCAGGCAAGAGACCCAGTACTTC. Protein sequence: CATSTFGGSRQETQYF.

The chain uses TRBV7-9 and TRBJ2-7, with D possibly being TRBD2 (7 bases). Trimming removed 0 bases at V and 7 bases at J, with 13 bases between. The germline V gene has CDR1 SEHNR and CDR2 FQNEAQ (reference sequence). The CDR3 is made up of 14 amino acids. The CDR3 here is CASSLAGGPWEQYF. DNA of the CDR3: TGTGCCAGCAGCTTAGCGGGGGGGCCTTGGGAGCAGTACTTC.

The chain combines TRBV28 with TRBJ1-1; TRBD1 might be the D (6 bases). Trimming stripped 10 bases from V and 0 bases from J, with 12 bases between. CDR3 length: 13 residues. Germline CDR1 is MDHEN and CDR2 is SYDVKM. The CDR3 DNA reads TGTGCCATCGGACAGCCCATGAACACTGAAGCTTTCTTT. It yields the protein CAIGQPMNTEAFF. The full variable domain, completed using reference TRBV28 and TRBJ1-1, is DVKVTQSSRYLVKRTGEKVFLECVQDMDHENMFWYRQDPGLGLRLIYFSYDVKMKEKGDIPEGYSVSREKKERFSLILESASTNQTSMYLCAIGQPMNTEAFFGQGTRLTVV.

This clone has only a few counts. The rearrangement joins TRBV11-3 to TRBJ2-2, with 9 nucleotides matching TRBD1. V was clipped by 9 bases and J by 4 bases; unmatched bases: 3. Germline V gene lookup returns CDR1 SGHNT and CDR2 YENEEA. The CDR3 runs 13 residues. The CDR3 sequence: CASRQGGTGELFF. The CDR3 nucleotides are TGTGCCAGTAGACAGGGGGGCACCGGGGAGCTGTTTTTT.

This clone was seen just once. The V and J genes are TRBV6-4 and TRBJ1-1, with D hard to call. V was cut by 2 bases and J by 0 bases, with 7 bases left in between. The CDR3 extends over 14 amino acids. CDR1 is MRHNA and CDR2 is SNTAGT in the germline V gene. Here the CDR3 DNA reads TGTGCCAGCAGTGACGGCGGGATGAACACTGAAGCTTTCTTT. As protein: CASSDGGMNTEAFF.

This chain connects TRBV27 to TRBJ2-4, with unresolved D. V lost 10 bases and J 1 base, leaving 11 bases between the germline ends. CDR3 length: 13 residues. The germline V gene encodes CDR1 MNHEY and CDR2 SMNVEV (reference sequence). This chain's CDR3 is CATRATAKNIQYF. CDR3 in DNA: TGTGCCACGCGAGCTACGGCCAAAAACATTCAGTACTTC.